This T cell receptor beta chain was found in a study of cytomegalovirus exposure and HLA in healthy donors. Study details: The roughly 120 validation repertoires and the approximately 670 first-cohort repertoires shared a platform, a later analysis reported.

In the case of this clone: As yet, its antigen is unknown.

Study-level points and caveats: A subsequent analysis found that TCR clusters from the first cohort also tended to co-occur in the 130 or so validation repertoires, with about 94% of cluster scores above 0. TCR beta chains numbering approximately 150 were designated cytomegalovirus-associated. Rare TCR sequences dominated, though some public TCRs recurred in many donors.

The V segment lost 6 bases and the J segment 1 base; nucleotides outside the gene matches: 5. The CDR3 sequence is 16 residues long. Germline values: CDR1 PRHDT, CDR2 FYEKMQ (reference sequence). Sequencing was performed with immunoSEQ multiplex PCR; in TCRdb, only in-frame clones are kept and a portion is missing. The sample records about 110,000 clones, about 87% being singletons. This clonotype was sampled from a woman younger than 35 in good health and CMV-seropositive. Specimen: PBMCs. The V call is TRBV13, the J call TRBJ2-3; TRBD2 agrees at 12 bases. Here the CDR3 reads CASRNRLAGGTDTQYF. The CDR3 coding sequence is TGTGCCAGCAGAAACCGACTAGCGGGGGGCACAGATACGCAGTATTTT.